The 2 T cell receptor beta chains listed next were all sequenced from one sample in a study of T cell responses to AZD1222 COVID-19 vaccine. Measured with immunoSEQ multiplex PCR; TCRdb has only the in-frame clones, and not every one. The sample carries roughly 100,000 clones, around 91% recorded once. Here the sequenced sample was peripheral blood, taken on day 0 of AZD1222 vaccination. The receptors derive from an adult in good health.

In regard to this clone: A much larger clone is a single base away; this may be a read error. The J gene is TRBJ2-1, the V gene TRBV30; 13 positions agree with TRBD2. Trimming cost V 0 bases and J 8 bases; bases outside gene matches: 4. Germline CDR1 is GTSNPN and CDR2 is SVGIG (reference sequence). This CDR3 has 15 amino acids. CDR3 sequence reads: CAWSVLAGGPDEQFF. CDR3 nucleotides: TGTGCCTGGAGTGTACTAGCGGGGGGGCCCGATGAGCAGTTCTTC.

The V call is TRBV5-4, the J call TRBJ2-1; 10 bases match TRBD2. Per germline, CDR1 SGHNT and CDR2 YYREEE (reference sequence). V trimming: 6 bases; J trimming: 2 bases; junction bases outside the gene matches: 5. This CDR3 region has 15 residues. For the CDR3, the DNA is TGTGCCAGCACCTCGGGACTAGCGACCTACAATGAGCAGTTCTTC. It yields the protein CASTSGLATYNEQFF.